A single sample is the source of the 8 T cell receptor beta chains below, sequenced in a study of blood T cell repertoires in COVID-19. TCRdb's copy holds only in-frame clones and misses some; the assay was immunoSEQ multiplex PCR. The table has 200,000 to 300,000 clones, around 88% seen once; the top ten hold 6% to 6.5%. Sequenced material: peripheral blood. These receptors all stem from a woman between 25 and 40 years old with COVID-19, enrolled during active disease.

The sample holds one count of this clone. The CDR3 region has the DNA TGTGCCAGCAGTGAAGTTCCACAGGGGAGGAAACTGTTTTTT. It specifies CASSEVPQGRKLFF. The chain links TRBV2 to TRBJ1-4, with 7 nucleotides matching TRBD1. The CDR3 has 14 residues. V trimming: 1 base; J trimming: 11 bases; junction bases outside the gene matches: 7. The germline CDR1 and CDR2 sequences are SNHLY and FYNNEI. Using reference TRBV2 and TRBJ1-4 for the parts outside the CDR3, the full variable domain is EPEVTQTPSHQVTQMGQEVILRCVPISNHLYFYWYRQILGQKVEFLVSFYNNEISEKSEIFDDQFSVERPDGSNFTLKIRSTKLEDSAMYFCASSEVPQGRKLFFGSGTQLSVL.

This clone has just one count. The chain recombines TRBV7-9 with TRBJ2-3; 12 positions match TRBD1. With V trimmed by 1 base and J by 4 bases, 9 bases remained unmatched. Looked up from germline, CDR1 is SEHNR and CDR2 is FQNEAQ (reference sequence). This CDR3 contains 18 residues. Written as DNA, the CDR3 is TGTGCCAGCAGCTTAGGGGGTCCCGGGACAGGGGGCTCAGATACGCAGTATTTT. Amino acids: CASSLGGPGTGGSDTQYF.

The J gene is TRBJ1-4, the V gene TRBV5-8; 8 nucleotides align to TRBD1. The CDR3 loop spans 16 amino acids. After removal of 2 bases from V and 7 bases from J, the junction contained 10 bases not matched to a gene. The germline gives CDR1 SGHTS, CDR2 YDEGEE. The CDR3 is CASSFNLAGGFEKLFF. Here the CDR3 DNA reads TGTGCCAGCAGCTTCAATTTGGCAGGGGGCTTTGAAAAACTGTTTTTT.

DNA of the CDR3: TGTGCCAGCAGCGTAGATCTCAGGGGACTAGCGGGAGCGGGACGGGCATCCAATGAGCAGTTCTTC. This encodes CASSVDLRGLAGAGRASNEQFF. This rearrangement joins TRBV9 to TRBJ2-1, with 14 bases aligning to TRBD2. The CDR3 is 22 residues long. J lost 6 bases, V lost 0 bases, and 20 bases had no gene match. Germline-derived CDR1 and CDR2 are SGDLS and YYNGEE.

The DNA of the CDR3 is TGCAGTGTCCGGTACACCGGGGAGCTGTTTTTT. It translates to CSVRYTGELFF. This chain uses TRBV20-1 with TRBJ2-2; D call uncertain. Germline V CDR1 and CDR2: DFQATT, SNEGSKA (reference sequence). The V and J ends lost 7 bases and 3 bases respectively, with 6 bases between them. The CDR3 sequence is 11 residues long.

This clone has a handful of counts. The chain combines TRBV6-2 or TRBV6-3 with TRBJ2-3; weak D call: TRBD2 (5 bases). The V end lost 8 bases, the J end lost 0 bases, and 12 bases lay between the germline ends. There are 14 residues in the CDR3. Per the germline V gene, CDR1 is MNHEY and CDR2 is SVGEGT. CDR3 nucleotide sequence: TGTGCCAGCGGCCCAGCGGAGAGCACAGATACGCAGTATTTT. This gives the protein CASGPAESTDTQYF.

This clone was found once. This chain joins TRBV7-6 and TRBJ2-2; 11 nucleotides match TRBD1. Germline V gives CDR1 SGHVS, CDR2 FNYEAQ. The trim removed 4 bases at V and 6 bases at J, leaving 4 bases unmatched. The CDR3 contains 15 residues. This CDR3 is CASSWTGGRAGELFF. The CDR3, as DNA: TGTGCCAGCAGCTGGACAGGGGGCCGGGCCGGGGAGCTGTTTTTT.

This chain uses TRBV5-1 with TRBJ2-7; D is ambiguous. Germline V gene sequence: CDR1 SGHRS, CDR2 YFSETQ. The CDR3 runs to 13 residues. V was cut by 0 bases and J by 3 bases, with 7 bases left in between. DNA of the CDR3: TGCGCCAGCAGCTTGGTTGAGAACTACGAGCAGTACTTC. It yields the protein CASSLVENYEQYF.